These 17 T cell receptor beta chains were all obtained from the same sample, sequenced in a study of cytomegalovirus exposure and HLA in healthy donors. The PCR ran on 60 Vbeta and 13 Jbeta primers. Here immunoSEQ multiplex PCR was the method, and the copy in TCRdb shows in-frame clones only, minus some. In the table there are about 110,000 clones, around 70% of which are singletons. Sequencing was carried out using PBMCs. Receptors originate from a woman in her 70s in good health and CMV-seropositive.

The chain joins TRBV4-3 to TRBJ2-3; 8 positions agree with TRBD2. Germline V lookup: CDR1 LGHNA, CDR2 YSLEER. The CDR3 covers 15 residues. J was trimmed by 4 bases and V by 0 bases; bases with no gene match: 3. CDR3 DNA: TGCGCCAGCAGCCAAGAAGCGGGGGCCCCAGATACGCAGTATTTT. This gives the protein CASSQEAGAPDTQYF.

This CDR3 reads CASSQDWAGGRAGELFF. The DNA of the CDR3 is TGCGCCAGCAGCCAAGATTGGGCGGGGGGAAGGGCCGGGGAGCTGTTTTTT. The chain links TRBV4-1 to TRBJ2-2, with 8 positions matching TRBD2. Per the germline V gene, CDR1 is MGHRA and CDR2 is YSYEKL. The V gene end was trimmed by 0 bases and the J gene end by 6 bases; junction bases not matched to a gene: 9. CDR3 length: 17 residues.

This chain links TRBV5-1 with TRBJ2-7; 7 nucleotides align to TRBD2. From germline, CDR1 is SGHRS and CDR2 YFSETQ. The CDR3 consists of 16 residues. With V trimmed by 0 bases and J by 3 bases, 9 bases remained unmatched. As DNA, the CDR3 is TGCGCCAGCAGCTTGGGATGGGACGGGGGGAACTACGAGCAGTACTTC. The encoded protein is CASSLGWDGGNYEQYF.

This clone turned up a few times. V and J are TRBV30 and TRBJ1-1; D might be TRBD1 (5 bases). This CDR3 spans 12 amino acids. V lost 5 bases to trimming and J lost 3 bases, with 10 bases between them. The germline V gene has CDR1 GTSNPN and CDR2 SVGIG (reference sequence). As DNA, the CDR3 is TGTGCCTGGTCGGCGGGGGACACTGAAGCTTTCTTT. Translated, it gives CAWSAGDTEAFF.

This clone was seen a handful of times. The J gene is TRBJ2-4, the V gene TRBV5-8; 7 bases agree with TRBD1. The CDR3 length is 15 residues. Germline lookup yields CDR1 SGHTS and CDR2 YDEGEE. V shed 5 bases and J 7 bases; nucleotides not matched to a gene: 12. The CDR3 region has the DNA TGTGCCAGCAGTCGACAGGGCACCGAGTTGAACATTCAGTACTTC. Translating it yields CASSRQGTELNIQYF.

About this clone itself: One end of the junction varies from germline; a read error may be responsible. The V gene is TRBV18, the J gene TRBJ2-1; 8 bases agree with TRBD2. The germline V gene encodes CDR1 KGHSH and CDR2 LQKENI. The CDR3 has 15 amino acids. The CDR3 coding sequence is TGTGCCAGCTCGCCACCCCCGGGGGGGGCGAATGAGCAGTTCTTC. It is translated as CASSPPPGGANEQFF.

The chain is built from TRBV2 and TRBJ1-1; the D is unclear. V lost 4 bases and J lost 1, with 7 bases in between. The CDR3 length is 13 residues. Per the germline V gene, CDR1 is SNHLY and CDR2 is FYNNEI. CDR3 protein: CASSVEGNTEAFF. The CDR3 coding sequence is TGTGCCAGCAGTGTTGAGGGGAACACTGAAGCTTTCTTT.

The chain combines TRBV30 with TRBJ2-5; 9 positions match TRBD2. CDR3 length: 14 amino acids. Looked up from germline, CDR1 is GTSNPN and CDR2 is SVGIG (reference sequence). V was pared by 5 bases and J by 0 bases, with 4 bases of the junction left unmatched. The CDR3 nucleotides are TGTGCCTGGCTTAGCGGGGGTAACCAAGAGACCCAGTACTTC. Translating gives CAWLSGGNQETQYF.

The CDR3 nucleotides read TGTGCCAGCAGCTTAGCCGGGACAGGGGTGTACGAGCAGTACTTC. Translating gives CASSLAGTGVYEQYF. The chain couples TRBV7-2 to TRBJ2-5; 10 bases are shared with TRBD1. Near its end, the DNA agrees better with TRBJ2-7, so the J call may be wrong. Looked up from germline, CDR1 is SGHTA and CDR2 is FQGNSA. CDR3 length: 15 residues.

In this sample, this clone turned up a few times. The chain joins TRBV5-4 to TRBJ2-5; 8 bases are shared with TRBD2. Germline lookup yields CDR1 SGHNT and CDR2 YYREEE (reference sequence). With 0 bases clipped from V and 2 bases from J, the junction kept 3 bases outside the gene matches. CDR3 length equals 15 residues. The CDR3 coding sequence is TGTGCCAGCAGCTTGGGACTAGCGTCACAAGAGACCCAGTACTTC. Translated, it gives CASSLGLASQETQYF.

The chain recombines TRBV5-4 with TRBJ2-7, with TRBD1 identical over 7 bases. Trimming cost V 5 bases and J 2 bases; bases outside gene matches: 13. Per germline, CDR1 SGHNT and CDR2 YYREEE (reference sequence). CDR3 size: 16 residues. This chain's CDR3 is CASSSPPGTVPYEQYF. The CDR3 nucleotides are TGTGCCAGCAGTTCCCCCCCCGGGACAGTCCCCTACGAGCAGTACTTC.

The sample holds one count of this clone. The CDR3 reads CASSPGGDVYEQYF. The CDR3 DNA reads as TGTGCCAGCAGCCCCGGGGGGGACGTGTACGAGCAGTACTTC. The V gene is TRBV7-9, the J gene TRBJ2-7; TRBD2 aligns across 8 bases. CDR1 SEHNR and CDR2 FQNEAQ come from the germline V gene (reference sequence). The CDR3 contains 14 residues. V shed 5 bases and J 4 bases; nucleotides not matched to a gene: 7.

V and J are TRBV9 and TRBJ1-2, with a possible D match to TRBD1 (5 bases). The V end was cut by 4 bases, the J end by 5 bases, with 15 bases between. This CDR3 region has 14 residues. CDR1 is SGDLS and CDR2 is YYNGEE in the germline V gene. CDR3 sequence reads: CASSLEGDRYGYTF. The CDR3 nucleotides are TGTGCCAGCAGCCTGGAGGGAGACAGATATGGCTACACCTTC.

The genes are TRBV5-1 and TRBJ2-5; D unclear. This CDR3 has 16 amino acids. Germline V gene data show CDR1 as SGHRS and CDR2 as YFSETQ. The V end lost 0 bases, the J end lost 2 bases, and 14 bases lay between the germline ends. The DNA of the CDR3 is TGCGCCAGCAGCTTGGGTGGATCAGACTTGCAAGAGACCCAGTACTTC. It is translated as CASSLGGSDLQETQYF.

This clone was counted only a few times. The rearrangement joins TRBV6-6 to TRBJ2-7, with TRBD1 as a possible D gene (5 bases). Germline CDR1 is MNHNY and CDR2 is SVGAGI (reference sequence). The length of the CDR3 is 13 residues. Trimming took off 5 bases at V and 6 bases at J, with 14 bases between the two ends. The CDR3 nucleotides are TGTGCCAGCAGTCCGACCCAGCAGGGCGAGCAGTACTTC. Translating gives CASSPTQQGEQYF.

This chain uses TRBV4-1 with TRBJ2-7; 8 nucleotides agree with TRBD2. The V gene's germline CDR1 is MGHRA and CDR2 YSYEKL. This CDR3 spans 16 amino acids. Trimming removed 1 base from V and 4 bases from J; junction bases left unmatched: 9. CDR3 DNA sequence: TGCGCCAGCAGCCAAGTCTCGGCGGGGGGAAAGTACGAGCAGTACTTC. Protein product: CASSQVSAGGKYEQYF.

The table lists this clone with many counts. This chain connects TRBV7-2 to TRBJ2-5; 7 bases map to TRBD1. Germline CDR1 and CDR2: SGHTA and FQGNSA. The CDR3 loop spans 14 amino acids. J was trimmed by 5 bases and V by 3 bases; bases with no gene match: 6. The CDR3 DNA reads TGTGCCAGCAGCTTCGACAGGGCCGAGGAGACCCAGTACTTC. Protein sequence: CASSFDRAEETQYF.